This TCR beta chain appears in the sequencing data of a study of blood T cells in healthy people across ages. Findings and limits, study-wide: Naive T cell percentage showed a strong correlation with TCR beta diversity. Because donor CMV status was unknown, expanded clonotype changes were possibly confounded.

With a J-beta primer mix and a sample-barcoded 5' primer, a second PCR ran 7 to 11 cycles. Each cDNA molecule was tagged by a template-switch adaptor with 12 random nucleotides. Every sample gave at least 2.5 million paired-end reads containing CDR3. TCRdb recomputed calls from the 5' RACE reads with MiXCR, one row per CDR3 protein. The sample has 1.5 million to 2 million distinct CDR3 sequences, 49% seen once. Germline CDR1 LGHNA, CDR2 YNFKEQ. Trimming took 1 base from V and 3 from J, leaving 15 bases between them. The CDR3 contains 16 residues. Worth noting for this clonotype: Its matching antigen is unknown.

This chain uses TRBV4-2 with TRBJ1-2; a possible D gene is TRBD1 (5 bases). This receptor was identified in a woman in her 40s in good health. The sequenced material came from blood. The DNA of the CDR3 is TGTGCCAGCAGCCAAGGGGAGGGGCAATGGGACTATGGCTACACCTTC. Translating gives CASSQGEGQWDYGYTF.